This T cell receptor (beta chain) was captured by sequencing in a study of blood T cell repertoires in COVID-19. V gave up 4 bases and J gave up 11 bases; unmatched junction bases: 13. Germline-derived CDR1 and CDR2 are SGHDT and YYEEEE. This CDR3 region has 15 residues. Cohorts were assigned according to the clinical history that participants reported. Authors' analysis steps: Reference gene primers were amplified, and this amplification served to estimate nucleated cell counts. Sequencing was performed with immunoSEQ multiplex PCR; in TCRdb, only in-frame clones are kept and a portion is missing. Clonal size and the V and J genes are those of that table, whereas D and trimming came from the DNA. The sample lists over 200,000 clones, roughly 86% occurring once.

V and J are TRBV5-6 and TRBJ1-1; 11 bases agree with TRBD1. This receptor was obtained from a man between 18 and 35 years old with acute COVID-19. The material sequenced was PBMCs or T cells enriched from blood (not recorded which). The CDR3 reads CASSPVDRGRGGAFF. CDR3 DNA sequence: TGTGCCAGCAGCCCCGTGGACAGGGGGCGCGGGGGGGCTTTCTTT.